This TCR beta chain originates from a study of molecular identifiers for immune sequencing clone quantification (dated by TCRdb to 2017 to 2018). Regarding the complete study: In a replicate experiment, RNA from about 19,000 or 110,000 naive CD8 T cells was split into five aliquots, four of which were sequenced. CD8 T cells were used in a methods study to benchmark molecular-identifier clustering-based TCR repertoire sequencing (MIDCIRS) and TCR RNA copy counting. Findings and caveats that apply to the study as a whole: Identical TCR molecules sharing a barcode could cause highly expanded clone sizes to be underestimated. Modeling indicated around 2.7 TCR RNA copies recovered per cell, compared with roughly 9.7 by digital PCR, which implies a capture efficiency of approximately 31%. The naive libraries included spiked-in Jurkat TCR RNA (roughly nine copies' worth), and this Jurkat TCR RNA is not part of the donor repertoire. When barcode sub-clustering was not used, chimeric consensus sequences inflated TCR diversity, with chimeras reaching as high as 47%. In CMV-specific effector cells, clones with more than 20 RNA copies accounted for over 99% of molecules, whereas in naive cells such clones accounted for under 1%. Spiked-in Jurkat TCR RNA equal to a single cell's worth was reported to be detectable even within 1,200,000 naive CD8 T cells.

With regard to this clonotype: There is no known antigen for this receptor. Within one base of it there is no much larger clone, and no base qualities were kept.

Naive CD8 T cell libraries were made from around 20,000 to 1,000,000 sorted cells using 10%, 30% or 50% of purified RNA. Naive CD8 T cells were FACS-sorted as CD8+CD4-CCR7+CD45RA+ on a BD FACSAria II into RLT Plus buffer. To test detection sensitivity, Jurkat RNA equal to ten TCR copies was added to samples of roughly 17,000-1,100,000 naive CD8 T cells. CD8 T cells were enriched with RosetteSep CD8+ T Cell Enrichment Cocktail and Ficoll-Paque, followed by ACK red cell lysis. Libraries were made using PCR. Sequencing was performed on an Illumina HiSeq 4000. Bulk TCR libraries were generated as previously described, with the TCR primers listed in Table S5 used. The Qiagen AllPrep DNA/RNA kit was used to purify total RNA. Before analysis, reads from multiple sequencing runs of the same library were pooled. The original methods were these. Reads were retained only if the reads had an exact TCR constant sequence, and the retained reads were trimmed to 150 nt and grouped according to their 12-nt molecular barcodes. Reads in each barcode group were sub-clustered using a 15% Levenshtein threshold, and a quality-weighted consensus sequence was built for each RNA molecule. Non-functional sequences were removed, as were lower-count sequences one edit away from another. Based on fitting two negative binomial distributions, any barcode sub-cluster with under 20% of the maximum read count was discarded. The public reads were reprocessed in TCRdb via fastp at Q25 and MiXCR, keeping in-frame beta chains. Under each unique CDR3 protein, matching rows form one entry showing the most common genes and DNA. TCRdb's processing, not the authors' own work, is the source of the V and J calls. The table for this sample lists more than 250,000 distinct CDR3 sequences; over 20% of them were counted only once. The ten largest clones take up over 0.7% of the sample.

The germline V gene yields KGHDR for CDR1 and SFDVKD for CDR2. From cysteine to phenylalanine, the CDR3 is 16 amino acids long. Only CDR3 DNA remains: 48 bases, in frame from the first base. Trimming removed 4 bases from V and 0 bases from J, leaving 12 bases between the germline ends. The sequence joins TRBV24-1 to TRBJ2-1; the D segment cannot be called with confidence. The sequencing sample was made of naive CD8+ T cells from blood, with Jurkat cell RNA spiked in. The label giving this sample's cell subset or site can be read as: FACS-sorted CD8+CD4-CCR7+CD45RA+ naive T cells. The TCR comes from a human donor in good health. Some libraries in this study had Jurkat cell RNA spiked in. The nucleotide sequence reads as follows: TGTGCCACCAGTGACCCCCTGAGTAGCTCCTACAATGAGCAGTTCTTC. Its amino acids are CATSDPLSSSYNEQFF.